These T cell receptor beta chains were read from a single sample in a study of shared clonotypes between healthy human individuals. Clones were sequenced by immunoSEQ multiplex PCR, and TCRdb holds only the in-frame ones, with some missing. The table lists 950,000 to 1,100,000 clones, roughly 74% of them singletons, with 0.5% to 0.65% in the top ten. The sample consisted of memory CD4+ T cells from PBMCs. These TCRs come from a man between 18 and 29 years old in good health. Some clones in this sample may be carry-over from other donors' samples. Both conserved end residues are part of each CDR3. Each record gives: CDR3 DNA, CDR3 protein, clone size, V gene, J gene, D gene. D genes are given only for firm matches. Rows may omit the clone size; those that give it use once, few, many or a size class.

CDR3 DNA: TGTGCCAGCAGTGAACAGGGGGCGGAAGATGAGCAGTTCTTC
CDR3 protein: CASSEQGAEDEQFF
clone size: NA
V gene: TRBV2
J gene: TRBJ2-1
D gene: TRBD1

CDR3 DNA: TGCAGCGTTGGGGACGAGACCTATGGCTACACCTTC
CDR3 protein: CSVGDETYGYTF
clone size: NA
V gene: TRBV29-1
J gene: TRBJ1-2
D gene: NA

CDR3 DNA: TGTGCCAGCAGTTTGTGGGGGGATACGCAGTATTTT
CDR3 protein: CASSLWGDTQYF
clone size: NA
V gene: TRBV27
J gene: TRBJ2-3
D gene: NA

CDR3 DNA: TGTGCCAGCAGCTTGACAGGGGGCTTCTACAATGAGCAGTTCTTC
CDR3 protein: CASSLTGGFYNEQFF
clone size: NA
V gene: TRBV7-2
J gene: TRBJ2-1
D gene: TRBD1

CDR3 DNA: TGCGCCAGCAGCGGTCGGGGGGCCCAAGAGACCCAGTACTTC
CDR3 protein: CASSGRGAQETQYF
clone size: NA
V gene: TRBV5-1
J gene: TRBJ2-5
D gene: NA

CDR3 DNA: TGTGCCAGCAGCTTAGTGGGGGGAAACACCATATATTTT
CDR3 protein: CASSLVGGNTIYF
clone size: NA
V gene: TRBV7-9
J gene: TRBJ1-3
D gene: NA

CDR3 DNA: TGTGCCAGCAGCCCCGAAGGAAGTGGCTACACCTTC
CDR3 protein: CASSPEGSGYTF
clone size: NA
V gene: TRBV6-6
J gene: TRBJ1-2
D gene: NA

CDR3 DNA: TGTGCCAGCAACATCCCTGGCCAGGGGCCCCAGCATTTT
CDR3 protein: CASNIPGQGPQHF
clone size: NA
V gene: TRBV28
J gene: TRBJ1-5
D gene: NA

CDR3 DNA: TGTGCCAGCAGCTTTGCCGGGACGCGGCGGTCTGGGGCCAACGTCCTGACTTTC
CDR3 protein: CASSFAGTRRSGANVLTF
clone size: NA
V gene: TRBV5-6
J gene: TRBJ2-6
D gene: NA

CDR3 DNA: TGTGCCAGCAATCCAAATTCTAATGAAAAACTGTTTTTT
CDR3 protein: CASNPNSNEKLFF
clone size: NA
V gene: TRBV6-1
J gene: TRBJ1-4
D gene: NA

CDR3 DNA: TGTGCCAGCAGTACTGCAGGGAAACATCGAGGCTACACCTTC
CDR3 protein: CASSTAGKHRGYTF
clone size: NA
V gene: TRBV6-1
J gene: TRBJ1-2
D gene: NA

CDR3 DNA: TGCGCCAGCAGCCGAACCCCTGAGGGAACCCCCTACGAGCAGTACTTC
CDR3 protein: CASSRTPEGTPYEQYF
clone size: NA
V gene: TRBV5-1
J gene: TRBJ2-7
D gene: NA

CDR3 DNA: TGTGCCAGCAGACAGAACGGAAACACCATATATTTT
CDR3 protein: CASRQNGNTIYF
clone size: NA
V gene: TRBV28
J gene: TRBJ1-3
D gene: NA

CDR3 DNA: TGTGCCAGCAGTTTAGGCTTCTACCGGGCTTTCTTT
CDR3 protein: CASSLGFYRAFF
clone size: NA
V gene: TRBV28
J gene: TRBJ1-1
D gene: NA

CDR3 DNA: TGTGCCAGCAGCACCGGGACAGGGGAAGGCTACACCTTC
CDR3 protein: CASSTGTGEGYTF
clone size: NA
V gene: TRBV7-3
J gene: TRBJ1-2
D gene: TRBD1

CDR3 DNA: TGTGCCAGCAGCCAAGCCAGCGACACTGAAGCTTTCTTT
CDR3 protein: CASSQASDTEAFF
clone size: NA
V gene: TRBV4-2
J gene: TRBJ1-1
D gene: NA

CDR3 DNA: TGTGCCAGCAGCCATCGACAGGGGGCTCCGACAGATACGCAGTATTTT
CDR3 protein: CASSHRQGAPTDTQYF
clone size: few
V gene: TRBV7-9
J gene: TRBJ2-3
D gene: TRBD1

CDR3 DNA: TGCGCCAGCAGCGGGGGGGGGAACACTGAAGCTTTCTTT
CDR3 protein: CASSGGGNTEAFF
clone size: NA
V gene: TRBV4-1
J gene: TRBJ1-1
D gene: NA

CDR3 DNA: TGTGCCAGCAGCCAAGAAGTAAATCTCGGCGGGGAGCTGTTTTTT
CDR3 protein: CASSQEVNLGGELFF
clone size: NA
V gene: TRBV4-2
J gene: TRBJ2-2
D gene: NA

CDR3 DNA: TGTGCCAGCAGCTTGGAAAGACAGTACTATGGCTACACCTTC
CDR3 protein: CASSLERQYYGYTF
clone size: NA
V gene: TRBV5-8
J gene: TRBJ1-2
D gene: NA

CDR3 DNA: TGTGCCATCAGTGAACAACAGGGGCTTGTCTTC
CDR3 protein: CAISEQQGLVF
clone size: NA
V gene: TRBV10-3
J gene: TRBJ2-7
D gene: TRBD1

CDR3 DNA: TGTGCCAGCAGCCGACTGGACAGCCAAGAGACCCAGTACTTC
CDR3 protein: CASSRLDSQETQYF
clone size: NA
V gene: TRBV7-8
J gene: TRBJ2-5
D gene: NA